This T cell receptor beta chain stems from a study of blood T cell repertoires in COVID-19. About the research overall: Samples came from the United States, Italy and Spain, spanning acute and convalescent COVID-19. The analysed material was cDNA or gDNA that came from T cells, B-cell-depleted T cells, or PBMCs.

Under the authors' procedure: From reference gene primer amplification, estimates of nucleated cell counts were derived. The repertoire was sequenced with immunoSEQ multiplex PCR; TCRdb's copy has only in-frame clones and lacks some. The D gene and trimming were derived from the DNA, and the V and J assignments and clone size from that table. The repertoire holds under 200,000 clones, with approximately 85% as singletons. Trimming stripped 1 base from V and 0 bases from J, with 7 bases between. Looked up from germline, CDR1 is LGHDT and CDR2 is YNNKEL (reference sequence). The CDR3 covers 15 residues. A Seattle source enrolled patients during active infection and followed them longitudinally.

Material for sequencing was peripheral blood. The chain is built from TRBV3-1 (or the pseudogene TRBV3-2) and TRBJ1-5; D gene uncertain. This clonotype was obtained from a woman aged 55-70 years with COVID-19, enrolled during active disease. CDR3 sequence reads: CASSQGRYSNQPQHF. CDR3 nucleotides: TGTGCCAGCAGCCAAGGCCGGTATAGCAATCAGCCCCAGCATTTT.